This T cell receptor beta chain was sequenced for a study of blood T cells in healthy people across ages. The CDR3 runs to 15 residues. Germline CDR1 DFQATT, CDR2 SNEGSKA (reference sequence). V lost 3 bases and J lost 11, with 24 bases in between. PCR was performed a second time for about 7 to 12 cycles using a sample-barcoded 5' primer and a J-beta primer mix. One entry per CDR3 protein, called by TCRdb with MiXCR from the 5' RACE reads. The sample lists 750,000 to 950,000 distinct CDR3 sequences, roughly 25% occurring once. These data are also associated with another study on T cells of mothers and their children.

The chain links TRBV20-1 to TRBJ2-3, with a possible D match to TRBD2 (6 bases). This TCR was recovered from a boy younger than 18 in good health. Sequenced material: blood. CDR3 region: CSASPYGTPLGGQYF. The CDR3 bases are TGCAGTGCTAGCCCCTACGGGACTCCATTGGGAGGGCAGTATTTT.